A selection of T cell receptor beta chains follows, all from one sample in a study of vaccination effects on CD4 cells after COVID-19. Method: immunoSEQ multiplex PCR; TCRdb's copy keeps in-frame clones and lacks some. This table holds some 56,000 clones, more than 65% found once. These receptors are not linked to any known antigen. The input for sequencing was CD4+ T cells from PBMCs cultured with HIV peptides, taken before COVID-19 vaccination. The receptors were sampled from a human donor who had a prior SARS-CoV-2 infection. Each CDR3 is given with its conserved first and last residue. Each record gives: D gene, V gene, J gene, clone size, CDR3 protein, CDR3 DNA. A D gene is named only where the DNA matches it firmly. A row's size may be missing; if present it is once, few, many or a size class.

d_gene: TRBD1
v_gene: TRBV5-6
j_gene: TRBJ2-1
abundance: .
CDR3aa: CASSLGLGQGGDEQFF
CDR3nt: TGTGCCAGCAGCTTGGGGCTTGGACAGGGTGGCGATGAGCAGTTCTTC

d_gene: .
v_gene: TRBV5-5
j_gene: TRBJ2-7
abundance: .
CDR3aa: CASSSPGGTKSVF
CDR3nt: TGTGCCAGCAGCTCCCCCGGCGGGACAAAATCCGTCTTC

d_gene: .
v_gene: TRBV6-5
j_gene: TRBJ1-1
abundance: once
CDR3aa: CASRRHSTEAFF
CDR3nt: TGTGCCAGCAGGAGACACAGCACTGAAGCTTTCTTT

d_gene: .
v_gene: TRBV6-5
j_gene: TRBJ1-2
abundance: .
CDR3aa: CASSYRGAGRHYGYTF
CDR3nt: TGTGCCAGCAGTTACCGGGGGGCAGGGAGGCACTATGGCTACACCTTC

d_gene: TRBD2
v_gene: TRBV27
j_gene: TRBJ2-7
abundance: .
CDR3aa: CASSTRTSGGIEQYF
CDR3nt: TGTGCCAGCAGTACCAGGACTAGCGGGGGTATCGAGCAGTACTTC

d_gene: TRBD1
v_gene: TRBV7-2
j_gene: TRBJ1-1
abundance: .
CDR3aa: CASSPQRTGANTEAFF
CDR3nt: TGTGCCAGCAGCCCTCAACGGACAGGGGCCAACACTGAAGCTTTCTTT

d_gene: TRBD1
v_gene: TRBV19
j_gene: TRBJ1-2
abundance: .
CDR3aa: CASSIAGTGSYGYTF
CDR3nt: TGTGCCAGTAGTATCGCCGGGACAGGGTCTTATGGCTACACCTTC

d_gene: .
v_gene: TRBV29-1
j_gene: TRBJ2-3
abundance: .
CDR3aa: CSVVAGSDTQYF
CDR3nt: TGCAGCGTTGTTGCGGGATCAGATACGCAGTATTTT

d_gene: .
v_gene: TRBV6-1
j_gene: TRBJ2-2
abundance: once
CDR3aa: CASSESTVTGELFF
CDR3nt: TGTGCCAGCAGTGAATCGACAGTCACCGGGGAGCTGTTTTTT

d_gene: .
v_gene: TRBV30
j_gene: TRBJ2-7
abundance: .
CDR3aa: CAWSRFGGGYEQYF
CDR3nt: TGTGCCTGGAGTCGGTTCGGGGGAGGCTACGAGCAGTACTTC

d_gene: TRBD1
v_gene: TRBV5-6
j_gene: TRBJ2-5
abundance: once
CDR3aa: CASSQGQGQETQYF
CDR3nt: TGTGCCAGCAGCCAAGGACAGGGCCAAGAGACCCAGTACTTC

d_gene: .
v_gene: TRBV18
j_gene: TRBJ2-3
abundance: .
CDR3aa: CASSPPGTSRDTQYF
CDR3nt: TGTGCCAGCTCACCACCGGGAACTAGCCGAGATACGCAGTATTTT

d_gene: TRBD2
v_gene: TRBV5-4
j_gene: TRBJ2-1
abundance: .
CDR3aa: CASSLGSGSNEQFF
CDR3nt: TGTGCCAGCAGCTTGGGCAGCGGGAGTAATGAGCAGTTCTTC

d_gene: .
v_gene: TRBV9
j_gene: TRBJ2-7
abundance: .
CDR3aa: CASSESPVRFEEQYF
CDR3nt: TGTGCCAGCAGCGAGTCCCCTGTGAGGTTTGAAGAGCAGTACTTC

d_gene: .
v_gene: TRBV21-1
j_gene: TRBJ1-5
abundance: .
CDR3aa: CASRKDPTGRQYHQPQHF
CDR3nt: TGTGCCAGCAGAAAAGATCCGACAGGACGACAGTATCACCAGCCCCAGCATTTT

d_gene: .
v_gene: TRBV6-2/TRBV6-3
j_gene: TRBJ2-7
abundance: .
CDR3aa: CASSAQTPRTYEQYF
CDR3nt: TGTGCCAGCAGTGCTCAGACCCCCAGGACCTACGAGCAGTACTTC

d_gene: TRBD1
v_gene: TRBV5-4
j_gene: TRBJ1-1
abundance: few
CDR3aa: CASSPGGRGRLGTEAFF
CDR3nt: TGTGCCAGCAGCCCTGGGGGCAGGGGGAGATTAGGCACTGAAGCTTTCTTT

d_gene: TRBD1
v_gene: TRBV12-5
j_gene: TRBJ2-3
abundance: .
CDR3aa: CASGTGQGGDTQYF
CDR3nt: TGTGCTAGTGGTACGGGACAGGGGGGGGATACGCAGTATTTT

d_gene: TRBD2
v_gene: TRBV11-3
j_gene: TRBJ2-1
abundance: .
CDR3aa: CASSFGTSGGYNEQFF
CDR3nt: TGTGCCAGCAGCTTCGGGACTAGCGGGGGCTACAATGAGCAGTTCTTC

d_gene: .
v_gene: TRBV5-1
j_gene: TRBJ2-3
abundance: .
CDR3aa: CASSPGGPTTDTQYF
CDR3nt: TGCGCCAGCAGCCCTGGGGGTCCCACGACGGATACGCAGTATTTT

d_gene: TRBD2
v_gene: TRBV30
j_gene: TRBJ2-1
abundance: .
CDR3aa: CAWELAGDYNEQFF
CDR3nt: TGTGCCTGGGAACTAGCGGGGGACTACAATGAGCAGTTCTTC

d_gene: TRBD1
v_gene: TRBV5-6
j_gene: TRBJ1-6
abundance: .
CDR3aa: CASSTPGQGARSPLHF
CDR3nt: TGTGCCAGCAGCACACCAGGACAGGGGGCTCGTTCACCCCTCCACTTT

d_gene: TRBD1
v_gene: TRBV2
j_gene: TRBJ1-6
abundance: once
CDR3aa: CASSEHGTVNNSPLHF
CDR3nt: TGTGCCAGCAGTGAGCACGGGACAGTAAATAATTCACCCCTCCACTTT

d_gene: TRBD1
v_gene: TRBV5-4
j_gene: TRBJ2-5
abundance: .
CDR3aa: CASSSGTGLGETQYF
CDR3nt: TGTGCCAGCAGCTCCGGGACAGGCTTAGGAGAGACCCAGTACTTC

d_gene: .
v_gene: TRBV2
j_gene: TRBJ1-3
abundance: .
CDR3aa: CASRAVSGNTIYF
CDR3nt: TGTGCCAGCAGGGCAGTCTCTGGAAACACCATATATTTT

d_gene: TRBD2
v_gene: TRBV5-1
j_gene: TRBJ2-5
abundance: .
CDR3aa: CASSLVPGGTQYF
CDR3nt: TGCGCCAGCAGCTTGGTTCCGGGGGGGACCCAGTACTTC

d_gene: TRBD2
v_gene: TRBV6-5
j_gene: TRBJ2-1
abundance: .
CDR3aa: CASSYSGGSYNEQFF
CDR3nt: TGTGCCAGCAGTTATTCGGGAGGCTCCTACAATGAGCAGTTCTTC

d_gene: .
v_gene: TRBV5-1
j_gene: TRBJ1-2
abundance: .
CDR3aa: CASSPTSGTILGYTF
CDR3nt: TGCGCCAGCAGCCCAACATCCGGGACAATACTTGGCTACACCTTC

d_gene: TRBD1
v_gene: TRBV19
j_gene: TRBJ1-2
abundance: .
CDR3aa: CASSMGQGGGYTF
CDR3nt: TGTGCCAGTAGTATGGGACAGGGGGGCGGCTACACCTTC

d_gene: .
v_gene: TRBV20-1
j_gene: TRBJ2-1
abundance: .
CDR3aa: CSAMLGNEQFF
CDR3nt: TGCAGTGCTATGTTGGGTAATGAGCAGTTCTTC

d_gene: .
v_gene: TRBV11-3
j_gene: TRBJ1-2
abundance: .
CDR3aa: CASSSGAYGYTF
CDR3nt: TGTGCCAGCAGCTCAGGGGCCTATGGCTACACCTTC

d_gene: TRBD1
v_gene: TRBV11-3
j_gene: TRBJ2-1
abundance: once
CDR3aa: CASSLEGTGSYNEQFF
CDR3nt: TGTGCCAGCAGCTTAGAGGGGACAGGGTCCTACAATGAGCAGTTCTTC

d_gene: .
v_gene: TRBV5-6
j_gene: TRBJ1-5
abundance: .
CDR3aa: CASSLVDQPQHF
CDR3nt: TGTGCCAGCAGCTTGGTGGATCAGCCCCAGCATTTT

d_gene: TRBD2
v_gene: TRBV6-5
j_gene: TRBJ2-7
abundance: .
CDR3aa: CASNIRSGGDYEQYF
CDR3nt: TGTGCCAGCAACATACGGAGCGGGGGGGACTACGAGCAGTACTTC

d_gene: .
v_gene: TRBV19
j_gene: TRBJ2-1
abundance: once
CDR3aa: CASSPQGSYNEQFF
CDR3nt: TGTGCCAGCTCCCCACAGGGCTCCTACAATGAGCAGTTCTTC

d_gene: TRBD2
v_gene: TRBV30
j_gene: TRBJ2-7
abundance: .
CDR3aa: CAWETGLANSYEQYF
CDR3nt: TGTGCCTGGGAGACAGGACTAGCGAATTCGTACGAGCAGTACTTC

d_gene: TRBD2
v_gene: TRBV9
j_gene: TRBJ2-5
abundance: .
CDR3aa: CASSARPGTSGGMYEETQYF
CDR3nt: TGTGCCAGCAGCGCGCGTCCCGGGACTAGCGGGGGGATGTATGAGGAGACCCAGTACTTC

d_gene: .
v_gene: TRBV20-1
j_gene: TRBJ1-4
abundance: .
CDR3aa: CSASTSRGSTNEKLFF
CDR3nt: TGCAGTGCTAGTACTTCCCGGGGTTCAACTAATGAAAAACTGTTTTTT

d_gene: .
v_gene: TRBV5-1
j_gene: TRBJ1-2
abundance: .
CDR3aa: CASSPRWDNYGYTF
CDR3nt: TGCGCCAGCAGCCCACGTTGGGATAACTATGGCTACACCTTC

d_gene: TRBD2
v_gene: TRBV7-6
j_gene: TRBJ2-3
abundance: .
CDR3aa: CASSTLAGEDTQYF
CDR3nt: TGTGCCAGCAGCACACTAGCGGGGGAAGATACGCAGTATTTT

d_gene: .
v_gene: TRBV2
j_gene: TRBJ1-2
abundance: few
CDR3aa: CASSPEGFIYGYTF
CDR3nt: TGTGCCAGCAGTCCAGAGGGTTTCATCTATGGCTACACCTTC

d_gene: .
v_gene: TRBV30
j_gene: TRBJ2-1
abundance: .
CDR3aa: CAWSDYYRGAYNEQFF
CDR3nt: TGTGCCTGGAGTGATTACTACCGGGGCGCCTACAATGAGCAGTTCTTC

d_gene: .
v_gene: TRBV19
j_gene: TRBJ2-7
abundance: once
CDR3aa: CASSITGRGATYEQYF
CDR3nt: TGTGCCAGTAGTATAACCGGGCGAGGGGCCACCTACGAGCAGTACTTC

d_gene: TRBD2
v_gene: TRBV7-2
j_gene: TRBJ2-3
abundance: .
CDR3aa: CASSFSGPGGTDTQYF
CDR3nt: TGTGCCAGCAGCTTTAGCGGCCCCGGGGGGACAGATACGCAGTATTTT

d_gene: .
v_gene: TRBV19
j_gene: TRBJ2-7
abundance: few
CDR3aa: CASSIGAPGYEQYF
CDR3nt: TGTGCCAGTAGTATAGGGGCGCCTGGCTACGAGCAGTACTTC

d_gene: .
v_gene: TRBV14
j_gene: TRBJ1-1
abundance: .
CDR3aa: CASSQDLNTEAFF
CDR3nt: TGTGCCAGCAGCCAAGATCTCAACACTGAAGCTTTCTTT

d_gene: .
v_gene: TRBV5-4
j_gene: TRBJ1-1
abundance: .
CDR3aa: CASSLALNLNTEAFF
CDR3nt: TGTGCCAGCAGCTTGGCCCTTAATTTGAACACTGAAGCTTTCTTT

d_gene: .
v_gene: TRBV19
j_gene: TRBJ2-7
abundance: .
CDR3aa: CASSIVGGLYEQYF
CDR3nt: TGTGCCAGTAGTATAGTTGGGGGGCTTTACGAGCAGTACTTC

d_gene: TRBD2
v_gene: TRBV4-2
j_gene: TRBJ2-3
abundance: .
CDR3aa: CASGSSGGAGDTQYF
CDR3nt: TGTGCCAGCGGGTCTAGCGGGGGGGCTGGGGATACGCAGTATTTT

d_gene: .
v_gene: TRBV11-3
j_gene: TRBJ1-1
abundance: .
CDR3aa: CASSTRPAGEAFF
CDR3nt: TGTGCCAGCAGCACCCGACCCGCCGGGGAAGCTTTCTTT

d_gene: .
v_gene: TRBV18
j_gene: TRBJ2-7
abundance: few
CDR3aa: CASSPTPHEQYF
CDR3nt: TGTGCCAGCTCACCGACGCCTCACGAGCAGTACTTC

d_gene: .
v_gene: TRBV10-3
j_gene: TRBJ2-7
abundance: .
CDR3aa: CAISESASALSIF
CDR3nt: TGTGCCATCAGTGAGTCGGCTAGCGCTCTGTCAATCTTC

d_gene: TRBD2
v_gene: TRBV11-2
j_gene: TRBJ2-2
abundance: once
CDR3aa: CASSLTSGVTGELFF
CDR3nt: TGTGCCAGCAGCTTAACTAGCGGAGTCACCGGGGAGCTGTTTTTT

d_gene: TRBD2
v_gene: TRBV5-1
j_gene: TRBJ2-7
abundance: .
CDR3aa: CASSLDGTRVSYEQYF
CDR3nt: TGCGCCAGCAGCTTGGACGGGACTAGGGTTTCCTACGAGCAGTACTTC

d_gene: .
v_gene: TRBV11-2
j_gene: TRBJ1-1
abundance: .
CDR3aa: CASSWDVNTEAFF
CDR3nt: TGTGCCAGCAGCTGGGACGTTAACACTGAAGCTTTCTTT

d_gene: .
v_gene: TRBV6-5
j_gene: TRBJ2-2
abundance: .
CDR3aa: CASSYNPAGELFF
CDR3nt: TGTGCCAGCAGTTACAACCCAGCCGGGGAGCTGTTTTTT

d_gene: .
v_gene: TRBV5-1
j_gene: TRBJ1-3
abundance: few
CDR3aa: CASSFRPRITDRREGNTIYF
CDR3nt: TGCGCCAGCAGCTTCCGACCACGAATTACGGACCGAAGAGAGGGAAACACCATATATTTT

d_gene: .
v_gene: TRBV4-2
j_gene: TRBJ2-5
abundance: .
CDR3aa: CASGPTYQETQYF
CDR3nt: TGTGCCAGCGGCCCCACGTACCAAGAGACCCAGTACTTC